This T cell receptor beta chain is from a study of cytomegalovirus exposure and HLA in healthy donors. Study results and caveats: TCR beta chains numbering more than 150 were designated cytomegalovirus-associated.

60 Vbeta and 13 Jbeta primers were used in PCR. Sequencing was performed with immunoSEQ multiplex PCR; in TCRdb, only in-frame clones are kept and a portion is missing. Of 150,000 to 160,000 clones in the sample, roughly 79% were seen once. As to this clone: Its antigen is unknown.

The CDR3 length is 15 residues. The germline V gene has CDR1 SGHDT and CDR2 YYEEEE. The V segment lost 4 bases and the J segment 10 bases; nucleotides outside the gene matches: 12. This clonotype originated in a man aged 18 to 30 in good health and CMV-seronegative. Sequencing was performed on PBMCs. The chain has TRBV5-6 and TRBJ1-1; TRBD1 agrees at 11 bases. CDR3 DNA sequence: TGTGCCAGCAGCCCCGGACAGGGGGCCAGTGGTGGAGCTTTCTTT. It specifies CASSPGQGASGGAFF.